The clone carrying this T cell receptor (beta chain) came up once. The germline CDR1 and CDR2 sequences are LNHNV and YYDKDF (reference sequence). The V segment lost 6 bases and the J segment 3 bases; nucleotides outside the gene matches: 2. The CDR3 is made up of 13 amino acids. Those enrolled, adults aged roughly 18 to 100 years, came from under 25 US areas. Repertoires were generated with immunoSEQ multiplex PCR, while TCRdb's copy carries only in-frame clones and drops some. The sample lists fewer than 400,000 clones, 90% to 95% occurring once. These data originate in a study of blood T cell repertoires in COVID-19.

The sequenced sample was PBMCs or T cells enriched from blood (not recorded which). V and J are TRBV15 and TRBJ1-3; 7 bases are shared with TRBD1. The sequence was obtained from a woman in her twenties or thirties who had been exposed to COVID-19. The CDR3 is CATRTGYGNTIYF. As DNA, the CDR3 is TGTGCCACCAGGACAGGGTATGGAAACACCATATATTTT. The variable domain in full, completed from reference TRBV15 and TRBJ1-3, reads DAMVIQNPRYQVTQFGKPVTLSCSQTLNHNVMYWYQQKSSQAPKLLFHYYDKDFNNEADTPDNFQSRRPNTSFCFLDIRSPGLGDTAMYLCATRTGYGNTIYFGEGSWLTVV.